Listed below are T cell receptor beta chains from one sample, sequenced in a study of regulatory T cells in long-lasting Graves disease. Via MiXCR, TCRdb re-called the multiplex PCR reads, giving one row per CDR3 protein. The sample records 620,000 or so distinct CDR3 sequences, 15% to 20% being singletons. This sample was shared with a second study, whose subject was T cells in Graves' hyperthyroidism and ophthalmopathy.

Sequenced here: peripheral blood mononuclear cells (PBMCs), sampled at new diagnosis, from a patient treated with antithyroid drugs. The receptor set was obtained from a woman aged 30 to 39 with Graves disease. CDR3s include the opening cysteine and the closing phenylalanine or tryptophan. Fields, in order: V gene, D gene, J gene, clone size, CDR3 protein, CDR3 DNA. The D gene is left open where the match is weak. Where a row states a size, it is once, few, many or the class of an expanded clone; other rows omit it.

>TRBV7-2|.|TRBJ1-6|many
CASSLGPPPSPLHF
TGTGCCAGCAGCTTGGGCCCCCCGCCCTCACCCCTCCACTTT
>TRBV27|.|TRBJ1-5|many
CASSDLSRNQPQHF
TGTGCCAGCAGTGATTTGAGTAGGAATCAGCCCCAGCATTTT
>TRBV7-6|.|TRBJ1-1|.
CASSPGPSTEAFF
TGTGCCAGCAGCCCGGGCCCCAGCACTGAAGCTTTCTTT
>TRBV12-3/TRBV12-4|TRBD2|TRBJ2-1|.
CASIWGTSGGPRNEQFF
TGTGCCAGCATCTGGGGGACTAGCGGGGGGCCTCGGAATGAGCAGTTCTTC
>TRBV28|TRBD1|TRBJ1-5|many
CASSLSGTVNQPQHF
TGTGCCAGCAGTTTATCCGGGACAGTCAATCAGCCCCAGCATTTT
>TRBV12-3/TRBV12-4|.|TRBJ2-6|.
CASRMSGANVLTF
TGTGCCAGCAGGATGTCTGGGGCCAACGTCCTGACTTTC
>TRBV18|TRBD1|TRBJ2-3|.
CASSPLDRITTDTQYF
TGTGCCAGCTCACCACTGGACAGGATAACCACAGATACGCAGTATTTT
>TRBV12-3/TRBV12-4|TRBD1|TRBJ2-2|.
CASSPRTGGNTGELFF
TGTGCCAGCAGTCCTCGGACAGGGGGGAACACCGGGGAGCTGTTTTTT
>TRBV5-1|TRBD1|TRBJ2-1|many
CASSLKQGGNEQFF
TGTGCCAGCAGCTTGAAACAGGGGGGCAATGAGCAGTTCTTC
>TRBV25-1|.|TRBJ1-1|.
CASSVNRAGNTEAFF
TGTGCCAGCAGTGTAAACAGGGCAGGGAACACTGAAGCTTTCTTT
>TRBV12-3/TRBV12-4|.|TRBJ2-5|few
CASMYRSQETQYF
TGTGCCAGCATGTACCGGTCTCAAGAGACCCAGTACTTC
>TRBV10-3|.|TRBJ1-3|many
CAIRRSDSGNTIYF
TGTGCCATCAGAAGGTCGGACTCTGGAAACACCATATATTTT
>TRBV11-3|.|TRBJ1-1|many
CASSPRAGGMNTEAFF
TGTGCCAGCAGCCCCCGGGCGGGCGGGATGAACACTGAAGCTTTCTTT
>TRBV12-3/TRBV12-4|.|TRBJ1-2|many
CASSSSSDRANYGYTF
TGTGCCAGCAGTTCCTCATCGGACAGAGCTAACTATGGCTACACCTTC
>TRBV20-1|.|TRBJ1-1|many
CSAVTDMNTEAFF
TGCAGTGCCGTGACAGACATGAACACTGAAGCTTTCTTT
>TRBV7-9|.|TRBJ1-1|many
CASSARGSVNTEAFF
TGTGCCAGCAGCGCCAGGGGTTCGGTGAACACTGAAGCTTTCTTT
>TRBV9|.|TRBJ2-7|few
CASSNGGREQYF
TGTGCCAGCAGCAACGGGGGCCGAGAGCAGTACTTC
>TRBV6-1|.|TRBJ1-2|few
CASSHRTDYGYTF
TGTGCCAGCAGTCACCGGACGGACTATGGCTACACCTTC
>TRBV3-1|.|TRBJ2-7|many
CASSQRSTSYEQYF
TGTGCCAGCAGCCAAAGGTCGACCTCCTACGAGCAGTACTTC
>TRBV2|TRBD1|TRBJ2-7|many
CASSTNRGSYEQYF
TGTGCCAGCAGCACCAACAGGGGTTCCTACGAGCAGTACTTC
>TRBV5-8|TRBD2|TRBJ2-3|.
CASNRLAGAPDTQYF
TGTGCCAGCAATAGACTAGCGGGAGCCCCAGATACGCAGTATTTT
>TRBV6-2/TRBV6-3|.|TRBJ2-7|.
CASRPAAAYEQYF
TGTGCCAGCAGACCAGCGGCAGCCTACGAGCAGTACTTC
>TRBV5-1|TRBD1|TRBJ1-5|few
CASSLAGTGQPQHF
TGCGCCAGCAGCTTGGCCGGGACAGGACAGCCCCAGCATTTT
>TRBV15|.|TRBJ1-5|many
CATSRETGYDQPQHF
TGTGCCACCAGCAGAGAGACAGGTTATGATCAGCCCCAGCATTTT
>TRBV5-1|TRBD1|TRBJ2-7|few
CASSGTGITEQYF
TGCGCCTCCTCCGGGACAGGCATAACCGAGCAGTACTTC
>TRBV7-9|TRBD1|TRBJ2-3|.
CASSPTAGGYFGTDTQYF
TGTGCCAGCAGCCCAACCGCAGGGGGATATTTTGGCACAGATACGCAGTATTTT
>TRBV3-1|TRBD1|TRBJ2-5|.
CASSQTGQAYQETQYF
TGTGCCAGCAGCCAGACGGGACAGGCGTACCAAGAGACCCAGTACTTC
>TRBV7-3|.|TRBJ1-1|.
CASSGGANTEAFF
TGTGCCAGTTCTGGGGGGGCCAACACTGAAGCTTTCTTT
>TRBV28|TRBD1|TRBJ1-5|many
CASKGEGAGQPQHF
TGTGCCAGCAAAGGCGAGGGGGCGGGCCAGCCCCAGCATTTT
>TRBV7-6|.|TRBJ2-5|few
CASSYREETQYF
TGTGCCAGCAGCTACAGGGAAGAGACCCAGTACTTC
>TRBV2|.|TRBJ2-7|many
CASKVGPYEQYF
TGTGCCAGCAAGGTGGGCCCCTACGAGCAGTACTTC
>TRBV20-1|.|TRBJ2-3|many
CSAAFGSTDTQYF
TGCAGTGCTGCGTTCGGCAGCACAGATACGCAGTATTTT
>TRBV18|.|TRBJ2-3|.
CASSPRTDRADTQYF
TGTGCCAGCTCACCGCGAACCGACCGGGCAGATACGCAGTATTTT